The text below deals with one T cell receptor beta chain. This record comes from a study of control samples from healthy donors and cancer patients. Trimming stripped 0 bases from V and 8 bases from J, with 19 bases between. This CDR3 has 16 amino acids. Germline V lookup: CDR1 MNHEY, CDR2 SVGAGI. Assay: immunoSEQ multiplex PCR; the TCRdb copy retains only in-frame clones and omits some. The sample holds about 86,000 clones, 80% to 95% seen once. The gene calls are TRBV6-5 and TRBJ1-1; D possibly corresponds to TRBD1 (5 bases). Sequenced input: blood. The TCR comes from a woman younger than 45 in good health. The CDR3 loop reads CASSYSLVGGEIEAFF. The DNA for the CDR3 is TGTGCCAGCAGTTACTCTCTCGTGGGGGGGGAGATAGAAGCTTTCTTT.